This paragraph covers one T cell receptor (beta chain) sequence. This sample was taken from a study of blood T cell repertoires in COVID-19. Profiled with immunoSEQ multiplex PCR; TCRdb holds only in-frame clones, not every one. The sample lists approximately 280,000 clones, around 86% occurring once. The source of this sequence is a woman between 18 and 29 years old who had recovered from COVID-19. The material sequenced was PBMCs or T cells enriched from blood (not recorded which).

The DNA of the CDR3 is TGTGCCAGCAGTCGCCCCGGGACTAGCGGGGACAGATCTGATACGCAGTATTTT. Protein sequence: CASSRPGTSGDRSDTQYF. This chain uses TRBV27 with TRBJ2-3, with 13 bases aligning to TRBD2. Trimming at V came to 5 bases and at J to 6 bases, leaving 14 bases not matched to a gene. This CDR3 contains 18 residues. Looked up from germline, CDR1 is MNHEY and CDR2 is SMNVEV (reference sequence).